The rows below give T cell receptor beta chains drawn from one sample of a study of human T cells and chemical hapten exposure. In TCRdb, the RACE reads were re-called with MiXCR into one record per CDR3 protein. The data show 84,000 or so distinct CDR3 sequences, more than 9% seen once. This specimen consisted of whole blood, obtained in connection with sensitization to the hapten diphenylcyclopropenone (DPC). The receptor set was obtained from a man aged 35 to 55 with alopecia areata. Some clones in this sample may be carry-over from other donors' samples. Both conserved end residues are part of each CDR3. Fields, in order: clone size, V gene, D gene, J gene, CDR3 protein, CDR3 DNA. The D gene is left open where the match is weak. Clone size is not always given. Where it is, it says once, few, many or a class for expanded clones.

clone_size: few
v_call: TRBV18
d_call: -
j_call: TRBJ1-2
cdr3_aa: CASSPPSRYGYTF
cdr3_nt: TGTGCCAGCTCACCACCCTCCCGTTATGGCTACACCTTC

clone_size: few
v_call: TRBV6-6
d_call: TRBD2
j_call: TRBJ2-3
cdr3_aa: CASSYSGTSGGRDTQYF
cdr3_nt: TGTGCCAGCAGTTACTCTGGGACTAGCGGGGGGCGGGATACGCAGTATTTT

clone_size: few
v_call: TRBV20-1
d_call: -
j_call: TRBJ2-5
cdr3_aa: CSATLVQETQYF
cdr3_nt: TGCAGTGCTACCCTTGTACAAGAGACCCAGTACTTC

clone_size: -
v_call: TRBV6-2/TRBV6-3
d_call: -
j_call: TRBJ1-1
cdr3_aa: CASTYFRGRGLNTEAFF
cdr3_nt: TGTGCCAGTACTTACTTCAGGGGCCGGGGGCTGAACACTGAAGCTTTCTTT

clone_size: many
v_call: TRBV25-1
d_call: -
j_call: TRBJ2-7
cdr3_aa: CASSESRNSYEQYF
cdr3_nt: TGTGCCAGCAGTGAATCAAGGAACTCCTACGAGCAGTACTTC

clone_size: few
v_call: TRBV7-6
d_call: TRBD2
j_call: TRBJ2-3
cdr3_aa: CASSSPVRAGVSTDTQYF
cdr3_nt: TGTGCCAGCAGCTCCCCCGTTCGGGCGGGAGTGAGTACAGATACGCAGTATTTT

clone_size: few
v_call: TRBV6-2/TRBV6-3
d_call: TRBD2
j_call: TRBJ2-4
cdr3_aa: CASRRLAGEGDIQYF
cdr3_nt: TGTGCCAGCAGACGACTAGCGGGAGAGGGAGACATTCAGTACTTC

clone_size: -
v_call: TRBV25-1
d_call: TRBD1
j_call: TRBJ2-7
cdr3_aa: CASSEGTGGTTYEQYF
cdr3_nt: TGTGCCAGCAGTGAAGGGACAGGGGGTACGACCTACGAGCAGTACTTC

clone_size: -
v_call: TRBV7-9
d_call: -
j_call: TRBJ1-1
cdr3_aa: CASSLEERLDRVNTEAFF
cdr3_nt: TGTGCCAGCAGCTTAGAAGAACGATTGGACAGAGTGAACACTGAAGCTTTCTTT

clone_size: many
v_call: TRBV29-1
d_call: TRBD1
j_call: TRBJ1-2
cdr3_aa: CSVHKQGVDGYTF
cdr3_nt: TGCAGCGTTCACAAGCAGGGGGTTGATGGCTACACCTTC

clone_size: -
v_call: TRBV20-1
d_call: -
j_call: TRBJ2-5
cdr3_aa: CSASLSWGLETQYF
cdr3_nt: TGCAGTGCTAGCCTTTCCTGGGGCTTAGAGACCCAGTACTTC

clone_size: -
v_call: TRBV24-1
d_call: -
j_call: TRBJ1-1
cdr3_aa: CATSDWGEAFF
cdr3_nt: TGTGCCACCAGTGATTGGGGGGAAGCTTTCTTT

clone_size: few
v_call: TRBV5-1
d_call: TRBD2
j_call: TRBJ2-5
cdr3_aa: CASSPLAGGGQETQYF
cdr3_nt: TGCGCCAGCAGCCCCCTGGCGGGAGGGGGACAAGAGACCCAGTACTTC

clone_size: -
v_call: TRBV27
d_call: -
j_call: TRBJ1-6
cdr3_aa: CASSLHPSSYNSPLHF
cdr3_nt: TGTGCCAGCAGCCTACACCCGAGCTCCTATAATTCACCCCTCCACTTT

clone_size: -
v_call: TRBV27
d_call: -
j_call: TRBJ1-5
cdr3_aa: CASSSAGNQPQHF
cdr3_nt: TGTGCCAGCAGTTCGGCAGGGAATCAGCCCCAGCATTTT

clone_size: few
v_call: TRBV27
d_call: -
j_call: TRBJ2-3
cdr3_aa: CASSLRQGLTDTQYF
cdr3_nt: TGTGCCAGCAGTTTGAGGCAGGGACTCACAGATACGCAGTATTTT

clone_size: once
v_call: TRBV7-3
d_call: -
j_call: TRBJ2-3
cdr3_aa: CASGSQGADTQYF
cdr3_nt: TGTGCCAGCGGCTCCCAGGGCGCAGATACGCAGTATTTT

clone_size: many
v_call: TRBV4-2
d_call: TRBD1
j_call: TRBJ1-2
cdr3_aa: CASSQEEGAPGYTF
cdr3_nt: TGTGCCAGCAGCCAAGAAGAGGGGGCGCCTGGCTACACCTTC

clone_size: -
v_call: TRBV5-6
d_call: TRBD2
j_call: TRBJ2-1
cdr3_aa: CASSLPPAGGNEQFF
cdr3_nt: TGTGCCAGCAGCCTCCCCCCAGCGGGAGGAAATGAGCAGTTCTTC

clone_size: many
v_call: TRBV28
d_call: -
j_call: TRBJ2-3
cdr3_aa: CASSRRSGTDTQYF
cdr3_nt: TGTGCCAGCAGCCGGAGGTCAGGCACAGATACGCAGTATTTT

clone_size: few
v_call: TRBV7-6
d_call: -
j_call: TRBJ2-5
cdr3_aa: CASSEGVTQYF
cdr3_nt: TGTGCCAGCAGCGAAGGAGTTACCCAGTACTTC

clone_size: -
v_call: TRBV6-5
d_call: -
j_call: TRBJ1-1
cdr3_aa: CASSYSPIGTEAFF
cdr3_nt: TGTGCCAGCAGTTACTCCCCGATCGGCACTGAAGCTTTCTTT

clone_size: few
v_call: TRBV6-2/TRBV6-3
d_call: TRBD2
j_call: TRBJ2-1
cdr3_aa: CASRLAGGNEQFF
cdr3_nt: TGTGCCAGCCGACTAGCGGGAGGTAATGAGCAGTTCTTC

clone_size: few
v_call: TRBV4-3
d_call: -
j_call: TRBJ2-5
cdr3_aa: CASSSTGAGETQYF
cdr3_nt: TGCGCCAGCAGCTCAACTGGGGCGGGGGAGACCCAGTACTTC

clone_size: -
v_call: TRBV6-5
d_call: TRBD1
j_call: TRBJ1-2
cdr3_aa: CASSPAGTGYGYTF
cdr3_nt: TGTGCCAGCAGTCCTGCCGGGACAGGCTATGGCTACACCTTC

clone_size: few
v_call: TRBV9
d_call: TRBD2
j_call: TRBJ2-2
cdr3_aa: CASSVGAGGTGELFF
cdr3_nt: TGTGCCAGCAGCGTAGGAGCGGGAGGGACCGGGGAGCTGTTTTTT

clone_size: -
v_call: TRBV7-8
d_call: TRBD2
j_call: TRBJ2-2
cdr3_aa: CASSLFLGTSANTGELFF
cdr3_nt: TGTGCCAGCAGCCTATTTCTGGGGACTAGCGCGAACACCGGGGAGCTGTTTTTT

clone_size: -
v_call: TRBV28
d_call: TRBD1
j_call: TRBJ1-4
cdr3_aa: CASSYLWSGGDSSGNEKLFF
cdr3_nt: TGTGCCAGCAGCTATCTATGGTCAGGGGGCGATTCTAGCGGTAATGAAAAACTGTTTTTT

clone_size: many
v_call: TRBV5-6
d_call: TRBD1
j_call: TRBJ2-3
cdr3_aa: CASSPGQGEDTQYF
cdr3_nt: TGTGCCAGCAGCCCTGGACAGGGCGAAGATACGCAGTATTTT

clone_size: -
v_call: TRBV14
d_call: -
j_call: TRBJ1-1
cdr3_aa: CASSQDIDLHLNTEAFF
cdr3_nt: TGTGCCAGCAGCCAAGATATAGACTTACATCTGAACACTGAAGCTTTCTTT

clone_size: -
v_call: TRBV5-5
d_call: -
j_call: TRBJ2-2
cdr3_aa: CASSPLSRQAGELFF
cdr3_nt: TGTGCCAGCAGCCCACTTTCACGCCAGGCCGGGGAGCTGTTTTTT

clone_size: few
v_call: TRBV5-4
d_call: -
j_call: TRBJ1-2
cdr3_aa: CASRPGLTGANYGYTF
cdr3_nt: TGTGCCAGCAGACCGGGACTGACAGGCGCTAACTATGGCTACACCTTC

clone_size: -
v_call: TRBV12-3/TRBV12-4
d_call: -
j_call: TRBJ2-2
cdr3_aa: CASSVFGTPGELFF
cdr3_nt: TGTGCCAGCAGTGTATTCGGGACTCCCGGGGAGCTGTTTTTT

clone_size: -
v_call: TRBV30
d_call: TRBD2
j_call: TRBJ2-1
cdr3_aa: CAWRSASGYNEQFF
cdr3_nt: TGTGCCTGGAGATCGGCTAGCGGCTACAATGAGCAGTTCTTC